The rows below give T cell receptor beta chains drawn from one sample of a study of T-cell reconstitution after alpha-beta-depleted transplantation in children. A single record per CDR3 protein comes from TCRdb applying MiXCR to the PCR reads. The data hold approximately 500,000 distinct CDR3 sequences, with 8% to 11% observed a single time. The material was PBMCs, obtained before TCRalphabeta/CD19-depleted stem cell transplant. Every receptor here comes from a child under 10 years old with inherited bone marrow failure, due to receive a stem cell transplant. Both conserved end residues are part of each CDR3. Each record gives: J gene, clone size, D gene, V gene, CDR3 protein, CDR3 DNA. The D gene is left open where the match is weak. Only some rows state a clone size, as once, few, many or a class for expanded clones.

j_gene: TRBJ2-1
abundance: many
d_gene: .
v_gene: TRBV7-9
CDR3aa: CASSWGGDEQFF
CDR3nt: TGTGCCAGCAGCTGGGGTGGAGATGAGCAGTTCTTC

j_gene: TRBJ2-1
abundance: few
d_gene: TRBD2
v_gene: TRBV7-9
CDR3aa: CASRGGLAGLEQFF
CDR3nt: TGTGCCAGCAGGGGCGGGCTAGCGGGACTTGAGCAGTTCTTC

j_gene: TRBJ2-1
abundance: few
d_gene: TRBD2
v_gene: TRBV5-1
CDR3aa: CASSLGGGVSYNEQFF
CDR3nt: TGCGCCAGCAGCTTGGGGGGGGGAGTCTCCTACAATGAGCAGTTCTTC

j_gene: TRBJ1-2
abundance: many
d_gene: .
v_gene: TRBV19
CDR3aa: CAVGEGQNYGYTF
CDR3nt: TGTGCCGTAGGCGAAGGGCAGAACTATGGCTACACCTTC

j_gene: TRBJ1-1
abundance: .
d_gene: TRBD1
v_gene: TRBV7-2
CDR3aa: CASSPGDRGPNTEAFF
CDR3nt: TGTGCCAGCAGCCCGGGGGACAGGGGTCCGAACACTGAAGCTTTCTTT

j_gene: TRBJ2-3
abundance: many
d_gene: TRBD1
v_gene: TRBV5-1
CDR3aa: CASSLGQPRDTQYF
CDR3nt: TGCGCCAGCAGCCTGGGACAGCCGAGGGATACGCAGTATTTT

j_gene: TRBJ1-5
abundance: .
d_gene: .
v_gene: TRBV29-1
CDR3aa: CSVEDLDQPQHF
CDR3nt: TGCAGCGTTGAAGATTTAGACCAGCCCCAGCATTTT

j_gene: TRBJ2-3
abundance: many
d_gene: .
v_gene: TRBV5-1
CDR3aa: CASSLVTGIVVTDTQYF
CDR3nt: TGCGCCAGCAGCTTGGTGACCGGGATTGTGGTAACAGATACGCAGTATTTT

j_gene: TRBJ2-5
abundance: many
d_gene: TRBD2
v_gene: TRBV10-3
CDR3aa: CAISSGLAAYQETQYF
CDR3nt: TGTGCCATCAGCTCCGGACTAGCGGCGTACCAAGAGACCCAGTACTTC

j_gene: TRBJ2-1
abundance: few
d_gene: TRBD2
v_gene: TRBV30
CDR3aa: CAWTGTSGSNEQFF
CDR3nt: TGTGCCTGGACTGGGACTAGCGGGAGTAATGAGCAGTTCTTC

j_gene: TRBJ2-3
abundance: many
d_gene: TRBD2
v_gene: TRBV24-1
CDR3aa: CATSDDGLAGEDTQYF
CDR3nt: TGTGCCACCAGTGATGATGGACTAGCGGGAGAGGATACGCAGTATTTT

j_gene: TRBJ2-5
abundance: many
d_gene: .
v_gene: TRBV25-1
CDR3aa: CASSPAQETQYF
CDR3nt: TGTGCCAGCAGCCCAGCACAAGAGACCCAGTACTTC

j_gene: TRBJ1-2
abundance: .
d_gene: .
v_gene: TRBV20-1
CDR3aa: CSARTDGTNPYGYTF
CDR3nt: TGCAGTGCTAGGACCGACGGGACAAACCCATATGGCTACACCTTC

j_gene: TRBJ2-3
abundance: many
d_gene: TRBD2
v_gene: TRBV20-1
CDR3aa: CSARSAGGPVDTQYF
CDR3nt: TGCAGTGCTAGGTCCGCGGGAGGGCCCGTCGATACGCAGTATTTT

j_gene: TRBJ1-5
abundance: .
d_gene: .
v_gene: TRBV4-3
CDR3aa: CASSPIWSPNQPQHF
CDR3nt: TGCGCCAGCAGCCCTATCTGGTCACCTAATCAGCCCCAGCATTTT

j_gene: TRBJ2-3
abundance: many
d_gene: .
v_gene: TRBV21-1
CDR3aa: CASSTHGTDTQYF
CDR3nt: TGTGCCAGCAGCACCCATGGTACAGATACGCAGTATTTT

j_gene: TRBJ2-3
abundance: many
d_gene: TRBD1
v_gene: TRBV28
CDR3aa: CASSLPPTGVPTDTQYF
CDR3nt: TGTGCCAGCAGCCTACCTCCGACAGGGGTCCCCACAGATACGCAGTATTTT

j_gene: TRBJ1-1
abundance: .
d_gene: TRBD1
v_gene: TRBV5-1
CDR3aa: CASSPDREGTEAFF
CDR3nt: TGCGCCAGCAGCCCGGACAGGGAGGGGACTGAAGCTTTCTTT

j_gene: TRBJ1-1
abundance: many
d_gene: TRBD1
v_gene: TRBV15
CDR3aa: CATSSWRQGVEGEAFF
CDR3nt: TGTGCCACCAGCAGCTGGAGACAGGGGGTGGAAGGTGAAGCTTTCTTT

j_gene: TRBJ1-5
abundance: many
d_gene: .
v_gene: TRBV27
CDR3aa: CASSLIMAENQPQHF
CDR3nt: TGTGCCAGCAGTTTAATAATGGCGGAGAATCAGCCCCAGCATTTT

j_gene: TRBJ2-7
abundance: .
d_gene: .
v_gene: TRBV29-1
CDR3aa: CSVGRLGSYEQYF
CDR3nt: TGCAGCGTTGGCCGGTTGGGATCCTACGAGCAGTACTTC

j_gene: TRBJ2-7
abundance: .
d_gene: TRBD2
v_gene: TRBV20-1
CDR3aa: CSASPGTSGSSYEQYF
CDR3nt: TGCAGTGCTAGTCCCGGGACTAGCGGGAGCTCCTACGAGCAGTACTTC

j_gene: TRBJ2-1
abundance: many
d_gene: TRBD1
v_gene: TRBV11-2
CDR3aa: CASRPGQSSRDEQFF
CDR3nt: TGTGCCAGCAGGCCGGGACAGTCTTCACGCGATGAGCAGTTCTTC

j_gene: TRBJ2-2
abundance: many
d_gene: TRBD1
v_gene: TRBV10-3
CDR3aa: CAISRTGANTGELFF
CDR3nt: TGTGCCATCAGTCGGACAGGGGCTAACACCGGGGAGCTGTTTTTT

j_gene: TRBJ2-1
abundance: .
d_gene: TRBD2
v_gene: TRBV12-3/TRBV12-4
CDR3aa: CASRQMGLGLAERANEQFF
CDR3nt: TGTGCCAGCAGACAGATGGGGTTGGGACTAGCGGAGAGGGCCAATGAGCAGTTCTTC

j_gene: TRBJ2-2
abundance: many
d_gene: .
v_gene: TRBV21-1
CDR3aa: CASSPRTSGSLANTGELFF
CDR3nt: TGTGCCAGCAGCCCCCGGACTAGCGGGAGCCTCGCGAACACCGGGGAGCTGTTTTTT

j_gene: TRBJ2-3
abundance: many
d_gene: .
v_gene: TRBV20-1
CDR3aa: CSARDHERTSTDTQYF
CDR3nt: TGCAGTGCTAGAGATCACGAGCGAACTAGCACAGATACGCAGTATTTT

j_gene: TRBJ1-4
abundance: many
d_gene: .
v_gene: TRBV5-1
CDR3aa: CASSLDGTAGNEKLFF
CDR3nt: TGCGCCAGCAGCTTGGATGGAACAGCCGGTAATGAAAAACTGTTTTTT

j_gene: TRBJ2-7
abundance: many
d_gene: .
v_gene: TRBV27
CDR3aa: CASSLRAGPFEQYF
CDR3nt: TGTGCCAGCAGTTTACGGGCGGGGCCCTTCGAGCAGTACTTC

j_gene: TRBJ1-1
abundance: many
d_gene: .
v_gene: TRBV18
CDR3aa: CASSEGLDTEAFF
CDR3nt: TGTGCCAGCTCCGAGGGGTTGGACACTGAAGCTTTCTTT

j_gene: TRBJ2-7
abundance: many
d_gene: TRBD2
v_gene: TRBV10-2
CDR3aa: CASDTGLEAREQYF
CDR3nt: TGCGCCAGCGACACGGGACTAGAGGCTCGCGAGCAGTACTTC

j_gene: TRBJ2-3
abundance: many
d_gene: .
v_gene: TRBV15
CDR3aa: CATSRVDASLGDTQYF
CDR3nt: TGTGCCACCAGCAGAGTCGACGCTAGCCTAGGAGATACGCAGTATTTT

j_gene: TRBJ1-4
abundance: many
d_gene: .
v_gene: TRBV28
CDR3aa: CASSLTPGRPTEKLFF
CDR3nt: TGTGCCAGCAGTCTTACTCCCGGGAGGCCGACGGAAAAACTGTTTTTT

j_gene: TRBJ1-2
abundance: many
d_gene: .
v_gene: TRBV7-8
CDR3aa: CASSLAGGGRYGYTF
CDR3nt: TGTGCCAGCAGCTTAGCGGGGGGCGGTCGGTATGGCTACACCTTC

j_gene: TRBJ1-4
abundance: many
d_gene: .
v_gene: TRBV7-9
CDR3aa: CASSLDIVGEKLFF
CDR3nt: TGTGCCAGCAGCTTAGACATCGTTGGCGAAAAACTGTTTTTT

j_gene: TRBJ2-1
abundance: many
d_gene: TRBD2
v_gene: TRBV10-3
CDR3aa: CAISEGGTSGINNEQFF
CDR3nt: TGTGCCATCAGTGAGGGGGGGACTAGCGGGATTAACAATGAGCAGTTCTTC

j_gene: TRBJ2-7
abundance: .
d_gene: .
v_gene: TRBV7-2
CDR3aa: CASSLAAESYEQYF
CDR3nt: TGTGCCAGCAGCTTAGCGGCCGAGTCCTACGAGCAGTACTTC

j_gene: TRBJ2-1
abundance: few
d_gene: .
v_gene: TRBV18
CDR3aa: CASSPKVPEKGAINEQFF
CDR3nt: TGTGCCAGCTCACCGAAGGTGCCAGAGAAAGGTGCAATAAATGAGCAGTTCTTC

j_gene: TRBJ2-5
abundance: many
d_gene: .
v_gene: TRBV20-1
CDR3aa: CSARDRGAGAVGETQYF
CDR3nt: TGCAGTGCTAGAGATCGTGGCGCAGGGGCTGTCGGAGAGACCCAGTACTTC